This TCR beta chain derives from a study of regulatory T cells in long-lasting Graves disease. Indicated time point: newly diagnosed GD, antithyroid drugs for less than 3 months. The TCR library was prepared using RNA isolated from PBMCs. Germline V gives CDR1 SGHDT, CDR2 YYEEEE. Trimming pared 4 bases from V and 11 bases from J, leaving 24 bases between. The CDR3 runs 15 residues. A few counts support this clonotype. Investigators prepared the TCR beta libraries by applying iRepertoire HTBI primers and Arm-PCR of CDR3 regions. TCRdb independently ran MiXCR on the multiplex PCR reads; one entry per CDR3 protein. There are some 600,000 distinct CDR3 sequences in the sample; about 16% occur only once, and 12% lies in the top ten. These sequences were also reported in another study, on T cells in Graves' hyperthyroidism and ophthalmopathy.

The V call is TRBV5-6, the J call TRBJ1-1; D ambiguous. This TCR derives from a man aged 18 to 29 with Graves disease. This sample comprised peripheral blood mononuclear cells (PBMCs), obtained at new diagnosis, from a patient treated with antithyroid drugs. CDR3: CASSSGRYKPTGAFF. In nucleotides, the CDR3 is TGTGCCAGCAGCAGTGGTAGATACAAGCCTACGGGGGCTTTCTTT.